These 15 T cell receptor beta chains came from one sample sequenced in a study of blood T cell repertoires in COVID-19. The protocol was immunoSEQ multiplex PCR, while the TCRdb copy is restricted to in-frame clones and leaves out a portion. The data show 300,000 to 400,000 clones, approximately 88% seen once. The sample taken for sequencing was peripheral blood. The source is a man in his thirties or forties with COVID-19, enrolled during active disease.

The CDR3 spells CASSRQGGLVWSRGYTF. The CDR3 DNA is TGTGCCAGCAGTCGGCAGGGGGGTCTAGTATGGTCGCGGGGCTACACCTTC. The J gene is TRBJ1-2, the V gene TRBV21-1; the tabulated D call, TRBD1, remains unverified against the DNA. TRBV21-1 is annotated as a pseudogene. This CDR3 comprises 17 residues.

DNA of the CDR3: TGTGCCAGCAGCTTAGGTAGCGAAAACTATGGCTACACCTTC. Protein sequence: CASSLGSENYGYTF. The chain employs TRBV11-1 and TRBJ1-2; the D is unclear. There are 14 residues in the CDR3. The germline CDR1 and CDR2 sequences are SGHAT and FQDESV (reference sequence). The V and J ends lost 1 base and 2 bases respectively, with 8 bases between them.

The chain employs TRBV29-1 and TRBJ2-5; D unresolved. The CDR3 is 12 amino acids. Trimming shortened V by 1 base and J by 5 bases, and 8 bases separated the two germline ends. In germline, CDR1 is SQVTM, CDR2 ANQGSEA. CDR3 nucleotide sequence: TGCAGCGTTGAAGCGTCTGTCGAGACCCAGTACTTC. Translation gives CSVEASVETQYF.

V is TRBV25-1 and J is TRBJ1-6; D call uncertain. Trimming shortened V by 3 bases and J by 0 bases, and 3 bases separated the two germline ends. The CDR3 is made up of 14 amino acids. The V gene's germline CDR1 is MGHDK and CDR2 SYGVNS. CDR3 residues: CASSDSSYNSPLHF. The CDR3 DNA follows: TGTGCCAGCAGTGACAGCTCCTATAATTCACCCCTCCACTTT.

This clone was found once. The J gene is TRBJ1-2, the V gene TRBV2; the match to TRBD1 covers 8 bases. The CDR3 runs to 15 residues. Trimming cost V 0 bases and J 8 bases; bases outside gene matches: 8. Germline CDR1 SNHLY, CDR2 FYNNEI. The CDR3 DNA is TGTGCCAGCAGTGAAGCGATTGGGGACAGGTCCGGCTACACCTTC. Translation gives CASSEAIGDRSGYTF.

This chain uses TRBV14 with TRBJ2-7; tentative D call: TRBD1 (5 bases). The CDR3 sequence is 14 residues long. Trimming removed 3 bases at V and 4 bases at J, with 13 bases between. Germline loops: CDR1 SGHDN, CDR2 FVKESK. The CDR3 nucleotides read TGTGCCAGCAGCCAGAAAATGACAGCGTACGAGCAGTACTTC. It is translated as CASSQKMTAYEQYF.

This clone was seen just once. The rearrangement links TRBV6-5 to TRBJ2-3; 8 bases line up with TRBD2. Germline V gene sequence: CDR1 MNHEY, CDR2 SVGAGI. V lost 7 bases, J lost 2 bases, and 8 bases stayed unmatched. CDR3 length equals 15 residues. The CDR3 nucleotides read TGTGCCAGCACCCTGGGCGGGGGGTACACAGATACGCAGTATTTT. This codes for CASTLGGGYTDTQYF.

V is TRBV18 and J is TRBJ2-2, with TRBD1 as a possible D gene (7 bases). Germline-derived CDR1 and CDR2 are KGHSH and LQKENI. The CDR3 consists of 17 residues. Trimming cost V 1 base and J 6 bases, with 18 bases left between them. This chain's CDR3 is CASSPRITGEASGELFF. CDR3 bases: TGTGCCAGCTCACCACGGATTACAGGGGAGGCATCCGGGGAGCTGTTTTTT.

V gene TRBV19 combines with J gene TRBJ1-5, with TRBD1 identical over 9 bases. Germline V gene sequence: CDR1 LNHDA, CDR2 SQIVND (reference sequence). This CDR3 comprises 16 residues. Trimming removed 9 bases from V and 4 bases from J; junction bases left unmatched: 13. DNA for the CDR3: TGTGCCAGCCTCAGATCCGGGGACAGGGTAAATCAGCCCCAGCATTTT. It translates to CASLRSGDRVNQPQHF.

The chain joins TRBV7-9 to TRBJ2-3; D is ambiguous. V lost 4 bases and J lost 2, with 4 bases in between. The germline V gene encodes CDR1 SEHNR and CDR2 FQNEAQ (reference sequence). The CDR3 is 12 residues long. CDR3 in DNA: TGTGCCAGCAGCTCGTTCACAGATACGCAGTATTTT. Translation: CASSSFTDTQYF.

V is TRBV6-5 and J is TRBJ2-5; tentative D call: TRBD1 (6 bases). The CDR3 has 15 amino acids. Trimming cost V 2 bases and J 2 bases, with 12 bases left between them. In germline, CDR1 is MNHEY, CDR2 SVGAGI. The CDR3 DNA reads TGTGCCAGCAGTTACGGCACAGGGAAACAAGAGACCCAGTACTTC. Its translation is CASSYGTGKQETQYF.

This clone was seen ten or more times. The chain combines TRBV5-1 with TRBJ1-2, with D hard to call. V lost 0 bases to trimming and J lost 5 bases, with 5 bases between them. This CDR3 is 12 amino acids long. CDR1 and CDR2 (germline): SGHRS, YFSETQ. Here the CDR3 reads CASSLDIYGYTF. CDR3 sequence (DNA): TGCGCCAGCAGCTTGGATATTTATGGCTACACCTTC.

The V and J genes are TRBV7-2 and TRBJ2-7; D is unresolved. Per the germline V gene, CDR1 is SGHTA and CDR2 is FQGNSA. The CDR3 loop spans 12 amino acids. V lost 6 bases and J 4 bases, leaving 10 bases between the germline ends. The CDR3 spells CASRQTNYEQYF. The DNA of the CDR3 is TGTGCCAGCAGACAGACGAATTACGAGCAGTACTTC.

The V gene is TRBV3-1 (or the pseudogene TRBV3-2), the J gene TRBJ2-1; 9 bases align to TRBD1. The CDR3 consists of 16 residues. Germline CDR1 is LGHDT and CDR2 is YNNKEL (reference sequence). V lost 0 bases and J lost 5; bases outside the gene matches: 5. The chain's CDR3 is CASSQEQGAFNNEQFF. DNA of the CDR3: TGTGCCAGCAGCCAAGAACAGGGGGCGTTTAACAATGAGCAGTTCTTC.

In this sample, this clone turned up once. V is TRBV27 and J is TRBJ2-7; TRBD1 matches at 7 bases. The CDR3 sequence is 14 residues long. CDR1 and CDR2 (germline): MNHEY, SMNVEV (reference sequence). J was trimmed by 1 base and V by 6 bases; bases with no gene match: 6. CDR3 DNA: TGTGCCAGCAGACTGGGACAGCTGTCCTACGAGCAGTACTTC. Amino acids: CASRLGQLSYEQYF.